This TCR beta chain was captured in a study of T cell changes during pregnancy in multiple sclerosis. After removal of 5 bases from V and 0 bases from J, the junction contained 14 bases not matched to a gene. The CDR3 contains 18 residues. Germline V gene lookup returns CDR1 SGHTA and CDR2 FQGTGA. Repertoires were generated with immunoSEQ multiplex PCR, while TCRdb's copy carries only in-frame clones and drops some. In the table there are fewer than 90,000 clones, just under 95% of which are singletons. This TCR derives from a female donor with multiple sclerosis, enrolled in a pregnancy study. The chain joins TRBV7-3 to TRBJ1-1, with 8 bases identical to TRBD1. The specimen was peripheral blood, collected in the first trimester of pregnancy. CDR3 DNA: TGTGCCAGCAGCCTACAAATGGTAGGGACAGGAATGAACACTGAAGCTTTCTTT. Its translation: CASSLQMVGTGMNTEAFF.